The 16 T cell receptor beta chains given below trace back to one sample, sequenced in a study of blood T cell repertoires in COVID-19. The data were produced by immunoSEQ multiplex PCR, yet TCRdb's version contains in-frame clones alone and is incomplete. The table lists some 41,000 clones, around 81% of them singletons, with 39% in the top ten. The sequenced material came from peripheral blood. The origin of the receptors is a man in his forties with active or convalescent COVID-19.

This clone was counted a single time. CDR3 amino acids: CASSPHRDSPLHF. DNA of the CDR3: TGTGCCAGCTCACCCCACAGGGATTCACCCCTCCACTTT. The genes are TRBV18 and TRBJ1-6; TRBD1 might be the D (6 bases). The germline CDR1 and CDR2 sequences are KGHSH and LQKENI. The ends were cut back, 3 bases at V and 8 bases at J, with 8 bases in the middle. The CDR3 length is 13 residues.

The chain recombines TRBV27 with TRBJ2-7, with D tentatively TRBD2 (6 bases). This CDR3 comprises 15 residues. CDR1 and CDR2 (germline): MNHEY, SMNVEV (reference sequence). V shed 5 bases and J shed 1 base, with 15 bases lying between them. The CDR3 region has the DNA TGTGCCAGCAGTCTGGGGCGACGGGGGTCCTACGAGCAGTACTTC. It encodes CASSLGRRGSYEQYF.

This sequence joins TRBV7-8 and TRBJ2-7; D is unresolved. The CDR3 spans 14 residues. V dropped 2 bases and J dropped 1 base, with 9 bases sitting between them. The germline V gene has CDR1 SGHVS and CDR2 FQNEAQ. CDR3 region: CASSLRLGSYEQYF. CDR3 coding DNA: TGTGCCAGCAGCTTAAGGCTCGGGTCCTACGAGCAGTACTTC.

The chain combines TRBV6-5 with TRBJ2-7; D remains unclear. This CDR3 has 15 amino acids. From germline, CDR1 is MNHEY and CDR2 SVGAGI. Trimming took 5 bases from V and 5 from J, leaving 19 bases between them. DNA for the CDR3: TGTGCCAGCAGTACCACTGCAGGCCTTCGAGACGAGCAGTACTTC. Residues: CASSTTAGLRDEQYF.

V usage is TRBV7-6 and J usage is TRBJ2-3, with 12 bases fitting TRBD2. The CDR3 totals 16 residues. Germline trimming cut 1 base from V and 2 bases from J; bases unmatched to any gene: 1. Germline V CDR1 and CDR2: SGHVS, FNYEAQ. For the CDR3, the DNA is TGTGCCAGCAGCTTAGGGACTAGCGGGGCCACAGATACGCAGTATTTT. Residues: CASSLGTSGATDTQYF.

V is TRBV4-3 and J is TRBJ1-1, with TRBD1 matching over 7 bases. Germline trimming cut 3 bases from V and 0 bases from J; bases unmatched to any gene: 4. CDR3 length: 15 residues. The germline CDR1 and CDR2 sequences are LGHNA and YSLEER. DNA for the CDR3: TGCGCCAGCAGCCACGCGGGACAGATGAACACTGAAGCTTTCTTT. Its protein is CASSHAGQMNTEAFF.

This chain uses TRBV6-2 or TRBV6-3 with TRBJ2-7, with TRBD2 identical over 12 bases. Germline CDR1 reads MNHEY; CDR2 reads SVGEGT. V was pared by 3 bases and J by 7 bases, with 4 bases of the junction left unmatched. This CDR3 has 14 amino acids. CDR3 sequence: CASSYGLAGPEQYF. DNA of the CDR3: TGTGCCAGCAGTTATGGACTAGCGGGGCCGGAGCAGTACTTC.

V is TRBV28 and J is TRBJ1-1, with D unclear. Germline V gene data show CDR1 as MDHEN and CDR2 as SYDVKM. The CDR3 extends over 11 amino acids. V was pared by 2 bases and J by 12 bases, with 10 bases between. CDR3 protein: CASSLERETFF. CDR3 nucleotide sequence: TGTGCCAGCAGTTTAGAAAGAGAGACTTTCTTT. Variable domain in full (rest from reference TRBV28 and TRBJ1-1): DVKVTQSSRYLVKRTGEKVFLECVQDMDHENMFWYRQDPGLGLRLIYFSYDVKMKEKGDIPEGYSVSREKKERFSLILESASTNQTSMYLCASSLERETFFGQGTRLTVV.

This clone appeared a single time. The chain has TRBV19 and TRBJ1-5, with a weak D call TRBD1 (5 bases). V lost 10 bases, J lost 5 bases, and 15 bases lay in between. CDR3 size: 13 residues. In germline, CDR1 is LNHDA, CDR2 SQIVND (reference sequence). CDR3 amino acids: CATLDIPYQPQHF. CDR3 in DNA: TGTGCCACCTTGGACATACCCTATCAGCCCCAGCATTTT.

This clone showed up just a few times. The CDR3 here is CATARGGGNYEQYF. CDR3 in DNA: TGTGCCACTGCGCGCGGGGGTGGGAATTACGAGCAGTACTTC. The chain links TRBV28 to TRBJ2-7, with 7 bases lining up with TRBD2. This CDR3 region has 14 residues. With 10 bases clipped from V and 4 bases from J, the junction kept 13 bases outside the gene matches. The germline V gene encodes CDR1 MDHEN and CDR2 SYDVKM.

CDR3: CASSETGGTGELFF. The DNA for the CDR3 is TGTGCCAGCAGTGAAACAGGGGGTACCGGGGAGCTGTTTTTT. The chain recombines TRBV6-4 with TRBJ2-2; 8 bases fit TRBD1. The CDR3 covers 14 residues. Germline-derived CDR1 and CDR2 are MRHNA and SNTAGT. J was trimmed by 5 bases and V by 3 bases; bases with no gene match: 2.

This sequence joins TRBV12-3 or TRBV12-4 and TRBJ2-7; TRBD1 matches at 9 bases. The CDR3 is 13 amino acids. V was clipped by 6 bases and J by 4 bases; unmatched bases: 4. The CDR3 spells CASRETGGYEQYF. The DNA for the CDR3 is TGTGCCAGCAGAGAGACAGGGGGATACGAGCAGTACTTC.

This rearrangement joins TRBV9 to TRBJ2-7, with TRBD2 identical over 9 bases. The CDR3 extends over 14 amino acids. The junction had 8 bases not matched to a gene; V was cut back by 7 bases and J by 3 bases. Germline CDR1 and CDR2: SGDLS and YYNGEE. The CDR3 sequence: CASGGGTSIYEQYF. The CDR3 DNA follows: TGTGCCAGCGGGGGTGGGACTAGCATCTACGAGCAGTACTTC.

This sequence joins TRBV28 and TRBJ1-6, with TRBD1 matching 8 bases. The germline V gene has CDR1 MDHEN and CDR2 SYDVKM. J was trimmed by 5 bases and V by 5 bases; bases with no gene match: 5. The CDR3 spans 15 residues. CDR3 DNA: TGTGCCAGCAGTCCCTTGGACAGGGATAATTCACCCCTCCACTTT. This codes for CASSPLDRDNSPLHF.

This sequence joins TRBV4-1 and TRBJ2-7, with D unresolved. Germline CDR1 and CDR2: MGHRA and YSYEKL. V was pared by 4 bases and J by 1 base, with 8 bases between. This CDR3 has 13 residues. CDR3 nucleotide sequence: TGCGCCAGCAGCCCCTATGTATCCTACGAGCAGTACTTC. Protein sequence: CASSPYVSYEQYF.

V is TRBV2 and J is TRBJ2-5, with 9 nucleotides matching TRBD1. V trimming: 6 bases; J trimming: 4 bases; junction bases outside the gene matches: 9. Germline CDR1 is SNHLY and CDR2 is FYNNEI. CDR3 length equals 15 residues. The CDR3 here is CASRSTGGDRETQYF. The CDR3, as DNA: TGTGCCAGCAGGTCGACAGGGGGTGATCGAGAGACCCAGTACTTC.